These 10 T cell receptor beta chains originate from one sample sequenced in a study of T cell changes during pregnancy in multiple sclerosis. Clones were read by immunoSEQ multiplex PCR, and TCRdb kept only the in-frame ones, dropping some. Of fewer than 45,000 clones listed, 88% are singletons. The input for sequencing was CD8+ T cells from peripheral blood mononuclear cells, taken after pregnancy. The source is a female donor in good health, enrolled as a control in a pregnancy study.

The chain recombines TRBV5-1 with TRBJ2-5; no reliable D call. CDR3 size: 12 residues. CDR1 is SGHRS, CDR2 YFSETQ, per germline. With 0 bases removed from V and 5 bases from J, the gap between germline ends came to 5 bases. CDR3 DNA sequence: TGCGCCAGCAGCTTGGAGGAGGAGACCCAGTACTTC. This encodes CASSLEEETQYF.

This clone has just one count. This chain joins TRBV2 and TRBJ1-4; TRBD1 agrees at 8 bases. The CDR3 covers 15 residues. V lost 6 bases, J lost 0 bases, and 3 bases stayed unmatched. Germline V gene sequence: CDR1 SNHLY, CDR2 FYNNEI. The CDR3 sequence is CASRGQAATNEKLFF. CDR3 in DNA: TGTGCCAGCAGGGGACAGGCTGCAACTAATGAAAAACTGTTTTTT.

The chain is built from TRBV5-5 and TRBJ1-4; TRBD1 is a possible D gene (6 bases). The V gene lost 5 bases and the J gene lost 8 bases, with 19 bases spanning the gap. Germline-derived CDR1 and CDR2 are SGHKS and YYEKEE (reference sequence). The CDR3 loop spans 15 amino acids. The CDR3 is CASSRQGNTGEKLFF. In DNA, the CDR3 is TGTGCCAGCAGTCGCCAGGGGAACACGGGGGAAAAACTGTTTTTT.

The chain joins TRBV21-1 to TRBJ1-2; the DNA was not used to check the table's D call, TRBD1. TRBV21-1 is shown as a pseudogene. This CDR3 is 13 amino acids long. Here the CDR3 DNA reads TGTGCCAGCCACACCGGGACAGGCAGGGGCTACACCTTC. It specifies CASHTGTGRGYTF.

A single count supports this clone. The CDR3 reads CASSFQAGGTEAFF. CDR3 coding DNA: TGTGCCAGCAGCTTCCAGGCAGGGGGCACTGAAGCTTTCTTT. The chain couples TRBV5-6 to TRBJ1-1; 7 positions match TRBD1. The CDR3 has 14 residues. Unmatched junction bases numbered 5, after V lost 2 bases and J lost 4 bases. Germline loops: CDR1 SGHDT, CDR2 YYEEEE.

The rearrangement uses TRBV7-9 and TRBJ1-1; D not certain. Germline V gene sequence: CDR1 SEHNR, CDR2 FQNEAQ (reference sequence). V was pared by 2 bases and J by 0 bases, with 10 bases between. CDR3 size: 15 residues. The CDR3 protein is CASSLQTVMNTEAFF. The CDR3 DNA is TGTGCCAGCAGCTTACAAACAGTTATGAACACTGAAGCTTTCTTT.

This sequence joins TRBV9 and TRBJ2-1, with 10 bases fitting TRBD2. There are 15 residues in the CDR3. Trimming took 4 bases from V and 9 from J; bases not matched to a gene: 10. CDR1 and CDR2 (germline): SGDLS, YYNGEE. The CDR3 nucleotides read TGTGCCAGCAGCCCGCCAAGCGGGGGGGCCGGTGAGCAGTTCTTC. Encoded protein: CASSPPSGGAGEQFF.

This chain connects TRBV21-1 to TRBJ2-7; the table names TRBD2, a call not compared with the DNA. TRBV21-1 is recorded as a pseudogene. CDR3 length: 9 amino acids. The CDR3, as DNA: TGTGCCAGCGGGGGGGAGCAGTACTTC. As protein: CASGGEQYF.

This clone was seen more than once but under ten times. V is TRBV6-5 and J is TRBJ1-1, with TRBD1 identical over 7 bases. Germline loops: CDR1 MNHEY, CDR2 SVGAGI. V dropped 6 bases and J dropped 4; count of bases not matched to a gene: 5. This CDR3 is 13 amino acids long. The CDR3 protein is CASREGGGTEAFF. Written as DNA, the CDR3 is TGTGCCAGCAGGGAAGGGGGCGGCACTGAAGCTTTCTTT.

The chain is built from TRBV7-3 and TRBJ2-7; 7 bases map to TRBD1. Germline CDR1 and CDR2: SGHTA and FQGTGA. V was clipped by 2 bases and J by 5 bases; unmatched bases: 9. The CDR3 extends over 15 amino acids. The CDR3, as DNA: TGTGCCAGCAGCTTACAGACAGGGCGAGGAGACGAGCAGTACTTC. Translation: CASSLQTGRGDEQYF.